This T cell receptor (beta chain) was obtained from a study of persistence of HIV-infected CD4 T cells. General study results and limits: Antigen-responding cells were enriched for degenerate expanded CDR3beta sequences.

With regard to this clone: Its specificity is unknown.

The libraries were made with immunoSEQ version 4 in survey mode. Each sample used up to 1 ug genomic DNA diluted to around 9.3 ng/uL. Only in-frame clones appear in the TCRdb table, and some are missing; sequencing was by immunoSEQ multiplex PCR. The top ten hold approximately 1.7% of the sample, which has about 25,000 clones, under 80% seen once. Between the trimmed V and J ends, which lost 0 bases and 5 bases, there was a span of 8 bases. This CDR3 comprises 13 residues. CDR1 is SGHTA and CDR2 is FQGNSA in the germline V gene. Cells were stimulated with overlapping HIV-1 Gag 15-mer peptides. Sorting of responding CD4+ T cells relied on upregulated CD40 ligand together with CD69.

The TCR originated in an adult man with HIV who was CMV-seropositive. The specimen was CD4+ T cells sorted from PBMCs after approximately 20-hour stimulation, collected from a patient who received antiretroviral therapy. The rearrangement joins TRBV7-2 to TRBJ2-7; D not resolved. The CDR3: CASSLAPGDEQYF. The CDR3 DNA follows: TGTGCCAGCAGCTTAGCCCCCGGCGACGAGCAGTACTTC.